This TCR beta chain emerged from a study of blood T cell repertoires in COVID-19. TCRdb's copy holds only in-frame clones and misses some; the assay was immunoSEQ multiplex PCR. The sample includes some 200,000 clones, roughly 90% seen only once; the top ten take approximately 8.1%. V was trimmed by 0 bases and J by 0 bases, leaving 11 bases between them. CDR1 and CDR2 (germline): SGDLS, YYNGEE. This CDR3 has 16 residues. The sample was PBMCs or T cells enriched from blood (not recorded which). The chain uses TRBV9 and TRBJ2-3; a weak D match, TRBD2 (5 bases). This clonotype was sampled from a woman between 18 and 29 years old who had recovered from COVID-19. CDR3 sequence reads: CASSVALGLSTDTQYF. CDR3 bases: TGTGCCAGCAGCGTAGCCCTCGGACTGAGCACAGATACGCAGTATTTT.